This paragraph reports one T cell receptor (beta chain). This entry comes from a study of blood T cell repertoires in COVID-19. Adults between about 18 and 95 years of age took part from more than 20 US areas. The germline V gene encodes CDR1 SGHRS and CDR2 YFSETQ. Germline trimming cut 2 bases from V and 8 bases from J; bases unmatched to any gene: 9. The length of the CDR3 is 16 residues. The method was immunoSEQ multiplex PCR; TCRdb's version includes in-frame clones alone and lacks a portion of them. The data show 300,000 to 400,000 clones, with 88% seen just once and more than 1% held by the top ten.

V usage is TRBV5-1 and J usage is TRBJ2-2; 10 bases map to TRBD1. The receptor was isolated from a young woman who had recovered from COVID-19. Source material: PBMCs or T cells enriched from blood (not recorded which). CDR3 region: CASSFGLTGGAGELFF. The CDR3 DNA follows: TGCGCCAGCAGCTTCGGACTGACAGGGGGCGCGGGGGAGCTGTTTTTT.